This T cell receptor (beta chain) was sequenced in a study of T cell changes during pregnancy in multiple sclerosis (dated by TCRdb to about 2019). Regarding the complete study: In women with multiple sclerosis, the researchers looked at how the T cell repertoire shifted as pregnancy progressed.

The sample holds a few counts of this clone. Its antigen target is currently unknown. No much larger clonotype is one base removed from it; base qualities were not supplied. Library preparation employed the immunoSEQ multiplex PCR assay. This immuneACCESS table, as held by TCRdb, lists in-frame sequences with V and J called but not all clones. Of the missing ones, under half trace to an unresolved V gene in checked studies; the others have no known cause. The sample includes around 68,000 clones, with around 92% observed a single time. The top ten clonotypes cover about 2.2% of the sample. This TCR was recovered from a female donor in good health, enrolled as a control in a pregnancy study. The sample here was peripheral blood, taken in the third trimester of pregnancy.

The CDR3 reads as follows: CASARTGSTEAFF. The bases read TGTGCTAGTGCCAGGACAGGGAGCACTGAAGCTTTCTTT. The receptor chain draws on TRBV12-5 and TRBJ1-1, with 8 bases aligning to TRBD1. Via the germline V gene, CDR1 is LGHNT and CDR2 FRNRAP. Including the terminal cysteine and phenylalanine, the CDR3 comprises 13 residues. This entry keeps only the CDR3 DNA: 39 bases, framed from base 1. V has 7 bases trimmed and J has 4 bases trimmed; junction bases matching no gene number 5.